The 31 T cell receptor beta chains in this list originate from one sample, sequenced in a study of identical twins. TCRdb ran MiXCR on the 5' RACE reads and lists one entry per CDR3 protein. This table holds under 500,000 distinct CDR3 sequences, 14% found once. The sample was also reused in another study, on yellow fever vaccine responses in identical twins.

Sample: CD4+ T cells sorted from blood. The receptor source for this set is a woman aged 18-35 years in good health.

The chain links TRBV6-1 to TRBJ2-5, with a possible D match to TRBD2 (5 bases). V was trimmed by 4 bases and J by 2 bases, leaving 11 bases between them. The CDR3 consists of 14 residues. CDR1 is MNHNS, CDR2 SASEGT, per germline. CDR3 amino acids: CASSGTSKQETQYF. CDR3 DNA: TGTGCCAGCAGTGGGACTTCAAAGCAAGAGACCCAGTACTTC.

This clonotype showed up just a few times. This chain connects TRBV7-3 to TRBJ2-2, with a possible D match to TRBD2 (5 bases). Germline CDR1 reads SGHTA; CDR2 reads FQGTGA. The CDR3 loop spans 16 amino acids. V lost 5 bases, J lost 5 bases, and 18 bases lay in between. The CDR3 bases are TGTGCCAGCAGCCCCGCGGGCGGCACACCGACCGGGGAGCTGTTTTTT. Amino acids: CASSPAGGTPTGELFF.

CDR3 bases: TGTGCCAGCCGGCGGACTAGCGGGGGGGCAGATACGCAGTATTTT. Its translation: CASRRTSGGADTQYF. J is TRBJ2-3 and V is TRBV6-1; 15 positions match TRBD2. The CDR3 spans 15 residues. V shed 8 bases, J shed 4 bases, and the junction held 4 bases outside the gene matches. Looked up from germline, CDR1 is MNHNS and CDR2 is SASEGT.

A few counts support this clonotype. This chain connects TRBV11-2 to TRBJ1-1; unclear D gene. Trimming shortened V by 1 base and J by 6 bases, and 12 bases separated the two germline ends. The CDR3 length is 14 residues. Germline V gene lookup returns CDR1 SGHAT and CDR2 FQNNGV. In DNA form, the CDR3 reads TGTGCCAGCAGCTTAGGTACTGGCACCCCTGAAGCTTTCTTT. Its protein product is CASSLGTGTPEAFF.

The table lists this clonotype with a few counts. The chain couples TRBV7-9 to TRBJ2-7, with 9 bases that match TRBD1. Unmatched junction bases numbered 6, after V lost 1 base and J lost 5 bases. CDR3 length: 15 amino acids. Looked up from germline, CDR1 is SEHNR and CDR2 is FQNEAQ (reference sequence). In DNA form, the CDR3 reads TGTGCCAGCAGCTTAGGGGACAGGGAAGAGGACGAGCAGTACTTC. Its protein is CASSLGDREEDEQYF.

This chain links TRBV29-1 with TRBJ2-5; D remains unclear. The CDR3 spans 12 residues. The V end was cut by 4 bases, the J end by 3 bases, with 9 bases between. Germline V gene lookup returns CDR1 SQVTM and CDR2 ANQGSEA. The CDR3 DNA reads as TGCAGCGTTGCGACCACGAAAGAGACCCAGTACTTC. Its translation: CSVATTKETQYF. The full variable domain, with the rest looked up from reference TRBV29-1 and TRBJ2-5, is SAVISQKPSRDICQRGTSLTIQCQVDSQVTMMFWYRQQPGQSLTLIATANQGSEATYESGFVIDKFPISRPNLTFSTLTVSNMSPEDSSIYLCSVATTKETQYFGPGTRLLVL.

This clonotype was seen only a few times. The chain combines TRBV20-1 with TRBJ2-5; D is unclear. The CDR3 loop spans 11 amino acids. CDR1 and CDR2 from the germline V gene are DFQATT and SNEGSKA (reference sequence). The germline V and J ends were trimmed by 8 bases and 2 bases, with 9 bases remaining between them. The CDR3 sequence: CSTFRQETQYF. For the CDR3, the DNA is TGCAGTACTTTCAGGCAAGAGACCCAGTACTTC.

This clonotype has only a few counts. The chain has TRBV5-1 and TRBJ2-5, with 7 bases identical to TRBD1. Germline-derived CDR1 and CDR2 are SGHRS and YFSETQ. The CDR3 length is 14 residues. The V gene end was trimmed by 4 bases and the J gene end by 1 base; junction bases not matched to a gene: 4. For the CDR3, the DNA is TGCGCCAGCAGCACGGGACAGATCCAAGAGACCCAGTACTTC. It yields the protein CASSTGQIQETQYF.

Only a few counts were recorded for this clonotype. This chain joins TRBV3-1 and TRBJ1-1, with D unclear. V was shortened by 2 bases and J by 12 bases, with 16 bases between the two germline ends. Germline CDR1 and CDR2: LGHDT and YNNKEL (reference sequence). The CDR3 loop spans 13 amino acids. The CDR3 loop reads CASSQTLKTPPFF. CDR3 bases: TGTGCCAGCAGCCAAACGTTGAAGACCCCGCCTTTCTTT. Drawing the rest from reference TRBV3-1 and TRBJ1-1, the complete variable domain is DTAVSQTPKYLVTQMGNDKSIKCEQNLGHDTMYWYKQDSKKFLKIMFSYNNKELIINETVPNRFSPKSPDKAHLNLHINSLELGDSAVYFCASSQTLKTPPFFGQGTRLTVV.

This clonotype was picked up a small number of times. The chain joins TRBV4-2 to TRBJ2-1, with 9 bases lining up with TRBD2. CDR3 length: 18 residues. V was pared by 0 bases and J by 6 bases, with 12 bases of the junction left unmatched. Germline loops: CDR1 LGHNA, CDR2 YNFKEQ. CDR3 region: CASSQDRWGAGGRNEQFF. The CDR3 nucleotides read TGTGCCAGCAGCCAAGATCGTTGGGGAGCGGGGGGTCGCAATGAGCAGTTCTTC.

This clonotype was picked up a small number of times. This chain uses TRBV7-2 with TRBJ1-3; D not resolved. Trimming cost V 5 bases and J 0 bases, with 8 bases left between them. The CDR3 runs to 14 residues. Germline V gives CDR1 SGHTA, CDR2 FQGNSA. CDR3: CASSPAGSGNTIYF. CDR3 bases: TGTGCCAGCAGCCCCGCAGGCTCTGGAAACACCATATATTTT.

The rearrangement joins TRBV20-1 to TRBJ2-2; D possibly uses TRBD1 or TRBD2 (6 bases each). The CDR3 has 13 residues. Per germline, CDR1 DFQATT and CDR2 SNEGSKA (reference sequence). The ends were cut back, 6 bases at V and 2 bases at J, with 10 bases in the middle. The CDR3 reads CSAAGHNTGELFF. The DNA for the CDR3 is TGCAGTGCGGCGGGACATAACACCGGGGAGCTGTTTTTT.

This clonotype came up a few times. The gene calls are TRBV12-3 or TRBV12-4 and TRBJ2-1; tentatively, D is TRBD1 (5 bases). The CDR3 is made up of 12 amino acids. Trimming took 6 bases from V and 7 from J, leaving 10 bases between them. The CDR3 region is CASRAQGNEQFF. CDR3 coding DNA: TGTGCCAGCAGAGCCCAGGGAAATGAGCAGTTCTTC.

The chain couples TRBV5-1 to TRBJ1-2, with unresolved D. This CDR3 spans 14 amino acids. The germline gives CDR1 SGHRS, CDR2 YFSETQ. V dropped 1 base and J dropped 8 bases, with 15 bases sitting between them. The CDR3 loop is CASSLLALAGGYTF. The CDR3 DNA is TGCGCCAGCAGCTTGTTAGCGTTGGCGGGAGGCTACACCTTC.

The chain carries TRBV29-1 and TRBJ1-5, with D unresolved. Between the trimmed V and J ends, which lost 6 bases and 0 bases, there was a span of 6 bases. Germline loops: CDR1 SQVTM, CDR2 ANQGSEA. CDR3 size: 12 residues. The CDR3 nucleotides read TGCAGCGTGCAGACTAGCAATCAGCCCCAGCATTTT. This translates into CSVQTSNQPQHF.

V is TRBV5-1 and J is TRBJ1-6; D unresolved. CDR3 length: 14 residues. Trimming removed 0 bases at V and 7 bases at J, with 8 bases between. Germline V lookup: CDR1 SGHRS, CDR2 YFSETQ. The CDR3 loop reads CASSLVAENSPLHF. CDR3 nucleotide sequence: TGCGCCAGCAGCTTGGTGGCAGAGAATTCACCCCTCCACTTT.

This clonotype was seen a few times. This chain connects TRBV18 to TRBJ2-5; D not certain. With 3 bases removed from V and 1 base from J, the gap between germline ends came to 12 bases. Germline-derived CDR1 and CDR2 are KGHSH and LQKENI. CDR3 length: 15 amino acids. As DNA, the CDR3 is TGTGCCAGCTCACCTACGGCACAGTTCCAAGAGACCCAGTACTTC. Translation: CASSPTAQFQETQYF. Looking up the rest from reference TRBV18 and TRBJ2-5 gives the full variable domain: NAGVMQNPRHLVRRRGQEARLRCSPMKGHSHVYWYRQLPEEGLKFMVYLQKENIIDESGMPKERFSAEFPKEGPSILRIQQVVRGDSAAYFCASSPTAQFQETQYFGPGTRLLVL.

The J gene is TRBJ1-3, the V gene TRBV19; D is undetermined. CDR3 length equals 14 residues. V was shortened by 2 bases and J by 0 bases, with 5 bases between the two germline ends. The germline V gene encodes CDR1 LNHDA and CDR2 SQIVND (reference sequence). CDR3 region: CASSIQSSGNTIYF. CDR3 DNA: TGTGCCAGTAGTATACAGAGCTCTGGAAACACCATATATTTT. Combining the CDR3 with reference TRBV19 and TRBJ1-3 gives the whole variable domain DGGITQSPKYLFRKEGQNVTLSCEQNLNHDAMYWYRQDPGQGLRLIYYSQIVNDFQKGDIAEGYSVSREKKESFPLTVTSAQKNPTAFYLCASSIQSSGNTIYFGEGSWLTVV.

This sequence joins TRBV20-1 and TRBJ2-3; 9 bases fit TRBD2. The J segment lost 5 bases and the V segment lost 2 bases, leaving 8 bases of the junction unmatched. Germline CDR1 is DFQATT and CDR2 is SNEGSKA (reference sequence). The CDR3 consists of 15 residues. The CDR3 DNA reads TGCAGTGCTAGATTCGCTAGCGGGGCCGGAGATACGCAGTATTTT. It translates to CSARFASGAGDTQYF.

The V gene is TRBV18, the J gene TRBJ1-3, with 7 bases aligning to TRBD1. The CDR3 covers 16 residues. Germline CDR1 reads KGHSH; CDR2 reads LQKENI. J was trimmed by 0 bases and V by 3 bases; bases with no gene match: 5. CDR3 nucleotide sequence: TGTGCCAGCTCACCGAAGGGGGCGAGCTCTGGAAACACCATATATTTT. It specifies CASSPKGASSGNTIYF. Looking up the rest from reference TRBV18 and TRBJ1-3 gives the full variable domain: NAGVMQNPRHLVRRRGQEARLRCSPMKGHSHVYWYRQLPEEGLKFMVYLQKENIIDESGMPKERFSAEFPKEGPSILRIQQVVRGDSAAYFCASSPKGASSGNTIYFGEGSWLTVV.

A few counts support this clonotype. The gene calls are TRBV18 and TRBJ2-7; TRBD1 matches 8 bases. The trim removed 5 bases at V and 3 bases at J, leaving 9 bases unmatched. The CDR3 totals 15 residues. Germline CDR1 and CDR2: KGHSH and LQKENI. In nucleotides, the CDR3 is TGTGCCAGCTCAGCGACAGGGGATAGCAACTACGAGCAGTACTTC. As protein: CASSATGDSNYEQYF.

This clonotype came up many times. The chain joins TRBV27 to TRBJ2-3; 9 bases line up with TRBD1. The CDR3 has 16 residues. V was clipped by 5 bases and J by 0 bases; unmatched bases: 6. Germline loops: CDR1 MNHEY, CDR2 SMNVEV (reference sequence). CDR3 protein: CASSVNRGLSTDTQYF. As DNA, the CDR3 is TGTGCCAGCAGTGTAAACAGGGGGCTCAGCACAGATACGCAGTATTTT.

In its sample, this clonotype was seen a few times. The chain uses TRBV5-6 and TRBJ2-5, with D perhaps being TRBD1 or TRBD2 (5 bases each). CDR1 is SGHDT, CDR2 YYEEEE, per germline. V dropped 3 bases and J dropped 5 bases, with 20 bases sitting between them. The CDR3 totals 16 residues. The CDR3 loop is CASSYLVGDRGETQYF. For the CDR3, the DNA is TGTGCCAGCAGCTATTTGGTGGGGGATCGCGGTGAGACCCAGTACTTC.

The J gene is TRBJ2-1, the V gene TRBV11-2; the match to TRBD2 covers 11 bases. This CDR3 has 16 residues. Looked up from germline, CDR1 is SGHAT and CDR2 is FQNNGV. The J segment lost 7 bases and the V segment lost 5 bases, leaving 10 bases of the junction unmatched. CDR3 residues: CASSHALSGRANEQFF. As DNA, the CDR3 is TGTGCCAGCAGCCACGCACTTAGCGGGAGGGCTAATGAGCAGTTCTTC.

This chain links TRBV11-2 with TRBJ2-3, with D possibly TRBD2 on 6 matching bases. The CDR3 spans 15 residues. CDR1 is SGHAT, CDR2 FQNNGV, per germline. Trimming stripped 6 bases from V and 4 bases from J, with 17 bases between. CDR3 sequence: CASRTTRGTPDTQYF. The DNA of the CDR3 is TGTGCCAGCAGGACCACCCGGGGGACCCCAGATACGCAGTATTTT.

The CDR3 region has the DNA TGCAGCGTTGTCCCGAGAACAGCGCACCGCACAGATACGCAGTATTTT. The encoded protein is CSVVPRTAHRTDTQYF. The V and J genes are TRBV29-1 and TRBJ2-3; no reliable D call. Germline V gene data show CDR1 as SQVTM and CDR2 as ANQGSEA. The CDR3 has 16 amino acids. V lost 4 bases and J 1 base, leaving 18 bases between the germline ends.

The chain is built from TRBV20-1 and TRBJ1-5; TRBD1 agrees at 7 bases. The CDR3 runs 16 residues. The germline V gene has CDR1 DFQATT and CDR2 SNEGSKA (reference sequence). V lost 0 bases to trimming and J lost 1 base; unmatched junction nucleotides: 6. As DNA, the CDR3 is TGCAGTGCTAGAGATGACAGGGAGAAAAGCAATCAGCCCCAGCATTTT. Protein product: CSARDDREKSNQPQHF.

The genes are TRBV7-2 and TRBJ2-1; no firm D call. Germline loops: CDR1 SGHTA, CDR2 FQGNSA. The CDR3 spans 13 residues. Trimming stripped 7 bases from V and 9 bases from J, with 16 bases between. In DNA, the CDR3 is TGTGCCAGCATTCCAAGCCCCGAGTTTGAGCAGTTCTTC. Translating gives CASIPSPEFEQFF. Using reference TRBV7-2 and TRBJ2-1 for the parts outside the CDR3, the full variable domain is GAGVSQSPSNKVTEKGKDVELRCDPISGHTALYWYRQSLGQGLEFLIYFQGNSAPDKSGLPSDRFSAERTGGSVSTLTIQRTQQEDSAVYLCASIPSPEFEQFFGPGTRLTVL.

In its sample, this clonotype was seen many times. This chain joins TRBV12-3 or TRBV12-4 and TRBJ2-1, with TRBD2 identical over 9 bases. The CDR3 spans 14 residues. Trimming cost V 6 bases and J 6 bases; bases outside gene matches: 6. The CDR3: CASRSSGTANEQFF. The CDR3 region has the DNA TGTGCCAGCAGGTCTAGCGGGACGGCCAATGAGCAGTTCTTC.

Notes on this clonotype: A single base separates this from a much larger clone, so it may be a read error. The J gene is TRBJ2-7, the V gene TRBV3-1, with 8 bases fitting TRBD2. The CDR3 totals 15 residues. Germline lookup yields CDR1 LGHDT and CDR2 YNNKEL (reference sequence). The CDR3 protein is CASTQTGTSSYEQYF. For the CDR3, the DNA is TGTGCCAGCACCCAAACCGGGACTAGTTCCTACGAGCAGTACTTC.

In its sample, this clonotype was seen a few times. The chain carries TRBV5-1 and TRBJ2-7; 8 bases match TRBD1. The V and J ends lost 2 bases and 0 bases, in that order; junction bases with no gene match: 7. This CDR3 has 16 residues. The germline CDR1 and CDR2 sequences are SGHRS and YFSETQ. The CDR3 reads CASSFPQGGGSYEQYF. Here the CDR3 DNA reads TGCGCCAGCAGCTTCCCACAGGGGGGCGGCTCCTACGAGCAGTACTTC.